This T cell receptor beta chain originates from a study of cytotoxic CD8 clonotypes in ibrutinib-treated CLL. The wider study: Partial responders around 24, complete 2; some twelve progressed and some 14 stayed in remission by median roughly 70 months. Among the samples, the mean was roughly 240,000 productive templates and roughly 94,000 productive rearrangements.

This clone was detected once. The antigen is unknown. Study-wide results and limits: Clonotypes that were public were uncommon, and they contracted or stayed stable on treatment. Researchers report that baseline clonality outpaced age-matched healthy donors and tracked circulating CD8+ T-cell counts.

Profiling relied on immunoSEQ multiplex PCR, and the TCRdb table lists in-frame clones only, not all of them. The top ten hold roughly 5.7% of the sample, which has some 20,000 clones, around 85% seen once. Trimming left V 6 bases short and J 2 bases short, with 7 bases between. CDR1 and CDR2 from the germline V gene are MGHDK and SYGVNS. The CDR3 extends over 12 amino acids. The receptor was derived from a human donor with chronic lymphocytic leukemia. V and J are TRBV25-1 and TRBJ2-5; possible D gene TRBD2, 6 bases. This sample comprised PBMCs, obtained before ibrutinib treatment. In DNA, the CDR3 is TGTGCCAGCAGGCGGGAACAAGAGACCCAGTACTTC. As protein: CASRREQETQYF.